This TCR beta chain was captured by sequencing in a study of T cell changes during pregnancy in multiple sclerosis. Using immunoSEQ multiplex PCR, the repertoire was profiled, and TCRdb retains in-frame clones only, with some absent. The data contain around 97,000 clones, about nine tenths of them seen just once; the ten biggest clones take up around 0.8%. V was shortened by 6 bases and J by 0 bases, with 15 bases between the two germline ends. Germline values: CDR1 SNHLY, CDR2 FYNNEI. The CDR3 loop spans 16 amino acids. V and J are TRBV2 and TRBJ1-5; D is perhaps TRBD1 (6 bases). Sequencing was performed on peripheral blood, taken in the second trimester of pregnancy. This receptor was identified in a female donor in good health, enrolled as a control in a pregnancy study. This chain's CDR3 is CASRSDRSHSNQPQHF. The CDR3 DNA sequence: TGTGCCAGCAGGAGTGACAGGAGCCATAGCAATCAGCCCCAGCATTTT.